This T cell receptor (beta chain) is drawn from a study of siplizumab effects on memory and regulatory T cells. The CDR3 runs 14 residues. V trimming: 4 bases; J trimming: 1 base; junction bases outside the gene matches: 5. The germline gives CDR1 SGHTS, CDR2 YDEGEE. Generated by immunoSEQ multiplex PCR, the TCRdb table keeps only in-frame clones and is missing some. Of tens of thousands of clones listed, over 85% were seen once; the top ten hold about two fifths. The chain links TRBV5-8 to TRBJ2-7; 7 bases agree with TRBD1. The sequence was obtained from a human donor in good health. Sequencing was carried out using CD8+ T cells sorted from blood. The CDR3 is CASSPGQPSYEQYF. The CDR3 DNA reads TGTGCCAGCAGCCCGGGACAGCCTTCCTACGAGCAGTACTTC.